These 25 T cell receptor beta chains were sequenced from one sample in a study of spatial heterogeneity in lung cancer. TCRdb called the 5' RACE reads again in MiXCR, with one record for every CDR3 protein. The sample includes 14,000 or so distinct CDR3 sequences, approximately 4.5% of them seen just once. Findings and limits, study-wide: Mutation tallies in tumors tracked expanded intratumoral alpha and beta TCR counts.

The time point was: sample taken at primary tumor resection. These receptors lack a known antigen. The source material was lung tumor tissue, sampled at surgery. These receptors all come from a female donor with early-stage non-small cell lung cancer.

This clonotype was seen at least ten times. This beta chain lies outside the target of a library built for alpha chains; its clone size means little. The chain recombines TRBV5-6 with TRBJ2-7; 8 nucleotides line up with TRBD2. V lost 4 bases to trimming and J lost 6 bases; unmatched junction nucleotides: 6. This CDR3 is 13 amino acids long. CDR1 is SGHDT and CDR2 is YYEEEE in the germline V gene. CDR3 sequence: CASSDGLAPEQYF. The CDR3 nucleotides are TGTGCCAGCAGCGATGGACTAGCCCCCGAGCAGTACTTC. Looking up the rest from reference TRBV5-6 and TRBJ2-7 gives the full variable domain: DAGVTQSPTHLIKTRGQQVTLRCSPKSGHDTVSWYQQALGQGPQFIFQYYEEEERQRGNFPDRFSGHQFPNYSSELNVNALLLGDSALYLCASSDGLAPEQYFGPGTRLTVT.

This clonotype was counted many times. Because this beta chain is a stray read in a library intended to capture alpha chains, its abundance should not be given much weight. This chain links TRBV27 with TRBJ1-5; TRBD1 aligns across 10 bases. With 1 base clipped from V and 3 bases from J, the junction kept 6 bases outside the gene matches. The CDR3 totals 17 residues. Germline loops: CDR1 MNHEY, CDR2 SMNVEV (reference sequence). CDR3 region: CASSLFGQGGNNQPQHF. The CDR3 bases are TGTGCCAGCAGTTTATTTGGACAGGGGGGAAACAATCAGCCCCAGCATTTT.

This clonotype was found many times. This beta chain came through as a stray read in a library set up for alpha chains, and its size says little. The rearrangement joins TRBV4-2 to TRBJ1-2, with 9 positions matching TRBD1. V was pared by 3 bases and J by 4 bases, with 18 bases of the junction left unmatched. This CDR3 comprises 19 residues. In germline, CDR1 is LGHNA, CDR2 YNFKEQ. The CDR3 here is CASSQRLQGAGPSGYGYTF. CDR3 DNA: TGTGCCAGCAGCCAGCGCTTACAGGGGGCTGGGCCCTCCGGCTATGGCTACACCTTC.

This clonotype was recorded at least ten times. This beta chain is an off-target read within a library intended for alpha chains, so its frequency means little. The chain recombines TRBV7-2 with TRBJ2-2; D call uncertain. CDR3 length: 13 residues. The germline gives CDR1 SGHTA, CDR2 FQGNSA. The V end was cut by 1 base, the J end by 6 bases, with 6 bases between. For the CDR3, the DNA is TGTGCCAGCAGCTTAGTAAGGGCCGGGGAGCTGTTTTTT. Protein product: CASSLVRAGELFF.

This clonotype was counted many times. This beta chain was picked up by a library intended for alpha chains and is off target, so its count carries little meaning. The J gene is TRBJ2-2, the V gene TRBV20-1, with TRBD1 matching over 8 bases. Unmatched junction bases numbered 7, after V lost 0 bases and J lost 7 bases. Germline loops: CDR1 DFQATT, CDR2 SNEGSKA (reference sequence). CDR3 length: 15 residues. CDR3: CSARDCDRGNGELFF. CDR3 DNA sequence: TGCAGTGCTAGAGACTGTGACAGGGGTAACGGGGAGCTGTTTTTT.

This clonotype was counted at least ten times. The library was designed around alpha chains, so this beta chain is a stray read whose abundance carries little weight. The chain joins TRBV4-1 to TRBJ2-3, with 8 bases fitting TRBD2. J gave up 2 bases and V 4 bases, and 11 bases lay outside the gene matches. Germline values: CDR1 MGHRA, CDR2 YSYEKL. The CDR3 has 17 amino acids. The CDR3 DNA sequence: TGCGCCAGCAGCCGGGTATTCAGCGGGGGTTCCACAGATACGCAGTATTTT. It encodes CASSRVFSGGSTDTQYF.

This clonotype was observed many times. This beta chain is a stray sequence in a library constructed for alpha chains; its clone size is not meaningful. The CDR3: CASSQDWRGGTGELFF. CDR3 bases: TGCGCCAGCAGCCAAGATTGGCGGGGGGGCACCGGGGAGCTGTTTTTT. The chain joins TRBV4-3 to TRBJ2-2; 9 bases are shared with TRBD2. V was pared by 0 bases and J by 4 bases, with 3 bases of the junction left unmatched. Germline CDR1 LGHNA, CDR2 YSLEER. This CDR3 has 16 amino acids.

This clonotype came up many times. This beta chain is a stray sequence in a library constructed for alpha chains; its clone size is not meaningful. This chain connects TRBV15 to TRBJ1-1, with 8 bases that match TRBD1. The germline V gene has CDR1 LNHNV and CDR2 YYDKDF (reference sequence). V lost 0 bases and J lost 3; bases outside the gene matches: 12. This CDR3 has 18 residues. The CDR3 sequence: CATSRDSLTGQEDTEAFF. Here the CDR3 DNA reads TGTGCCACCAGCAGAGATTCTCTAACGGGACAGGAGGACACTGAAGCTTTCTTT.

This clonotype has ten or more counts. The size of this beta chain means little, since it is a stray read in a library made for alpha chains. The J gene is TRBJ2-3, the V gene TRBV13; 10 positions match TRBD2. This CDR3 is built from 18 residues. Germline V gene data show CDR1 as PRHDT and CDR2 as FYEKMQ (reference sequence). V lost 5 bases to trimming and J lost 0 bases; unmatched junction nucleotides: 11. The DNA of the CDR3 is TGTGCCAGCAGCAAAAAGCCGGGACTAGCGATTAGCACAGATACGCAGTATTTT. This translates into CASSKKPGLAISTDTQYF. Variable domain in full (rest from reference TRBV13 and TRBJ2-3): AAGVIQSPRHLIKEKRETATLKCYPIPRHDTVYWYQQGPGQDPQFLISFYEKMQSDKGSIPDRFSAQQFSDYHSELNMSSLELGDSALYFCASSKKPGLAISTDTQYFGPGTRLTVL.

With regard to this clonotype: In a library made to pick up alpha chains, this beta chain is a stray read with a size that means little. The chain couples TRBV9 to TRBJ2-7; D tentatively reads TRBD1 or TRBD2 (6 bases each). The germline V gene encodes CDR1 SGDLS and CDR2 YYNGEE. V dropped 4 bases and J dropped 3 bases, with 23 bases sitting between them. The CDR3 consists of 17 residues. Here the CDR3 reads CASSLSSRTGTVYEQYF. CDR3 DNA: TGTGCCAGCAGCCTTAGCTCCAGAACAGGGACTGTCTACGAGCAGTACTTC. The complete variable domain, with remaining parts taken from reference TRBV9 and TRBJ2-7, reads DSGVTQTPKHLITATGQRVTLRCSPRSGDLSVYWYQQSLDQGLQFLIQYYNGEERAKGNILERFSAQQFPDLHSELNLSSLELGDSALYFCASSLSSRTGTVYEQYFGPGTRLTVT.

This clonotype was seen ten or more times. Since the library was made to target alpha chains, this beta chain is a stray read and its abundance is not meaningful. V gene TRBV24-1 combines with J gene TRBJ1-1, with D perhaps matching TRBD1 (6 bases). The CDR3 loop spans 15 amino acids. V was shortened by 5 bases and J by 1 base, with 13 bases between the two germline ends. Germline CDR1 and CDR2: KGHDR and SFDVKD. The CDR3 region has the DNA TGTGCCACCAGTGGTGCAGGGGCGGCGAACACTGAAGCTTTCTTT. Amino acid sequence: CATSGAGAANTEAFF.

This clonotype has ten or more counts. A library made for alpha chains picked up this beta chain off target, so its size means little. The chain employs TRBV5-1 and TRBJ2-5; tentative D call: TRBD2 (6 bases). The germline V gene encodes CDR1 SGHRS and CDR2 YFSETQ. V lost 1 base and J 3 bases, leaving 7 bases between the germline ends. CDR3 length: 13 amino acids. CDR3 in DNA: TGCGCCAGCAGCTTGCTAGCGAAAGAGACCCAGTACTTC. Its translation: CASSLLAKETQYF.

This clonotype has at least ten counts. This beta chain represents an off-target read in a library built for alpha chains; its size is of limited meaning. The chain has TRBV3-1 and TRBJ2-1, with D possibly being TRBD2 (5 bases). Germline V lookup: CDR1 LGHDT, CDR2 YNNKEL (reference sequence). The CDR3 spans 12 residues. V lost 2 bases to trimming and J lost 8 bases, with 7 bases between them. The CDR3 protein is CASSQHGDEQFF. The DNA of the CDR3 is TGTGCCAGCAGCCAACACGGGGATGAGCAGTTCTTC.

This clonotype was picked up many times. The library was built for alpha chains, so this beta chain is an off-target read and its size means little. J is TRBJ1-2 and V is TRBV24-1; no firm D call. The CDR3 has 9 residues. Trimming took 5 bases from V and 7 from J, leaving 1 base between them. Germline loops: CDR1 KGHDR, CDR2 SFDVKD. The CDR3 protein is CATSAGYTF. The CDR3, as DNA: TGTGCCACCAGTGCTGGCTACACCTTC.

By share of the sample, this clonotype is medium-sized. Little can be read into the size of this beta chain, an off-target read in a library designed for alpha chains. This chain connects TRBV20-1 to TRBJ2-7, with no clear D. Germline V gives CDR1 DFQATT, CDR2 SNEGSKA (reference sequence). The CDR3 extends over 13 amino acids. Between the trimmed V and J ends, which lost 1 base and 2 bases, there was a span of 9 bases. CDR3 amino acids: CSARGGRAYEQYF. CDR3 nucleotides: TGCAGTGCTAGAGGTGGTCGGGCCTACGAGCAGTACTTC.

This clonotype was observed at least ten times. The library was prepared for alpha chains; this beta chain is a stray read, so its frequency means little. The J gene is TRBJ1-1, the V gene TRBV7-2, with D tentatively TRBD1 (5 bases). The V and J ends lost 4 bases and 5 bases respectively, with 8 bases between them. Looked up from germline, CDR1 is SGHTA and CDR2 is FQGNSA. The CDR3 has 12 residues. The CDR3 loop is CASSWGRTEAFF. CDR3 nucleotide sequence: TGTGCCAGCAGCTGGGGGAGAACTGAAGCTTTCTTT. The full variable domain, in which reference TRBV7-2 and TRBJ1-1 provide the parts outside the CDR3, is GAGVSQSPSNKVTEKGKDVELRCDPISGHTALYWYRQSLGQGLEFLIYFQGNSAPDKSGLPSDRFSAERTGGSVSTLTIQRTQQEDSAVYLCASSWGRTEAFFGQGTRLTVV.

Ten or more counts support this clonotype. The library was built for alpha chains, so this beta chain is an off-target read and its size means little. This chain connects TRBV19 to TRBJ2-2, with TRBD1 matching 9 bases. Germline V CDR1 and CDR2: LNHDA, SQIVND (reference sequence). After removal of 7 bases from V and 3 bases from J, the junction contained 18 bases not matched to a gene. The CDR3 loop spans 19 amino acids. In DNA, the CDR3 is TGTGCCAGTACCCTCATCGGACAGGGGTCCAAGGGCCACACCGGGGAGCTGTTTTTT. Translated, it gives CASTLIGQGSKGHTGELFF. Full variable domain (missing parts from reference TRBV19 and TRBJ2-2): DGGITQSPKYLFRKEGQNVTLSCEQNLNHDAMYWYRQDPGQGLRLIYYSQIVNDFQKGDIAEGYSVSREKKESFPLTVTSAQKNPTAFYLCASTLIGQGSKGHTGELFFGEGSRLTVL.

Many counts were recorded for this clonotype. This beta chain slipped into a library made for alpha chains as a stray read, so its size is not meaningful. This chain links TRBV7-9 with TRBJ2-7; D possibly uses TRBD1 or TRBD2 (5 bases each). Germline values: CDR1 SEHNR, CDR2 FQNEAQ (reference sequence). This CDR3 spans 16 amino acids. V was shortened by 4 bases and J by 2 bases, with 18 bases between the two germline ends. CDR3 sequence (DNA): TGTGCCAGCAGCTCGCTACCTCCGGGACGGGCCTACGAGCAGTACTTC. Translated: CASSSLPPGRAYEQYF.

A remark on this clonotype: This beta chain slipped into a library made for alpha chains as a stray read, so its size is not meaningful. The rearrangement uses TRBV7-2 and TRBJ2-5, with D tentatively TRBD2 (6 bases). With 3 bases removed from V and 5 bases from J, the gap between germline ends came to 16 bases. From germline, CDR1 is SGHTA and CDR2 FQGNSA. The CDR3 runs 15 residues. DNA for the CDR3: TGTGCCAGCAGCTTCTCCGGGACTTCCCTGGAGACCCAGTACTTC. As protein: CASSFSGTSLETQYF. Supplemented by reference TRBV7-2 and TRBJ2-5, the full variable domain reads GAGVSQSPSNKVTEKGKDVELRCDPISGHTALYWYRQSLGQGLEFLIYFQGNSAPDKSGLPSDRFSAERTGGSVSTLTIQRTQQEDSAVYLCASSFSGTSLETQYFGPGTRLLVL.

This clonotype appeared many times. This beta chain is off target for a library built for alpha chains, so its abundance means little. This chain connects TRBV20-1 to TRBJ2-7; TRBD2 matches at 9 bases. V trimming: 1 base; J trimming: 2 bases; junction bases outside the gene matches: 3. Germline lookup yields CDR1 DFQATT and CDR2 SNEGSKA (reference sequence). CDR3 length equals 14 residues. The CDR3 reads CSARGPSGAYEQYF. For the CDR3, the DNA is TGCAGTGCTAGAGGGCCTAGCGGGGCCTACGAGCAGTACTTC.

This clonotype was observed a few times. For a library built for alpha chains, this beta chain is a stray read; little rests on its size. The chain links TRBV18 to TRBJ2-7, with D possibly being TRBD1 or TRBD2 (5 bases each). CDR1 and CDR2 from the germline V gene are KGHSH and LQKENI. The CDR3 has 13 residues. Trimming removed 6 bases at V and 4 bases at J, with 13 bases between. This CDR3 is CASSPGPVYEQYF. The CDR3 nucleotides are TGTGCCAGCTCCCCGGGACCTGTTTACGAGCAGTACTTC.

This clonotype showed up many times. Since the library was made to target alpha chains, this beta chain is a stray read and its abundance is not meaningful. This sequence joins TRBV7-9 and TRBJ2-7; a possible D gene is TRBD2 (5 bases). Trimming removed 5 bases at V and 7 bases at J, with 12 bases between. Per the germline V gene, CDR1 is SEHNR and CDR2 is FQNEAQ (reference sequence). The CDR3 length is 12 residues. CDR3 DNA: TGTGCCAGCAGCATCTCCCGCGGGGAGCAGTACTTC. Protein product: CASSISRGEQYF.

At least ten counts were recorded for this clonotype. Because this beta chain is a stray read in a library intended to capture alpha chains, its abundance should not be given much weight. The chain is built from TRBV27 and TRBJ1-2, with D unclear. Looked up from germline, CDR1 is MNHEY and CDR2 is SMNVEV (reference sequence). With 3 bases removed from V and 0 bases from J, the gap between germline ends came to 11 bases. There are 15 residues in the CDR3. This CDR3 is CASSLSRRANYGYTF. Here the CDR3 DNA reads TGTGCCAGCAGTTTGTCCAGGCGGGCTAACTATGGCTACACCTTC.

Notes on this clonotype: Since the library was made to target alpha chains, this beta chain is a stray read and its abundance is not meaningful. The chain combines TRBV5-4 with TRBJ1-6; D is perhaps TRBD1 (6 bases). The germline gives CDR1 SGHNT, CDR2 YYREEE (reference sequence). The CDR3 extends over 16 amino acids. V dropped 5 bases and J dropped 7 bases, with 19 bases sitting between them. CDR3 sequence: CASRIGTPGGNSPLHF. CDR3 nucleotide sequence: TGTGCCAGCAGAATCGGGACACCGGGAGGGAATTCACCCCTCCACTTT.

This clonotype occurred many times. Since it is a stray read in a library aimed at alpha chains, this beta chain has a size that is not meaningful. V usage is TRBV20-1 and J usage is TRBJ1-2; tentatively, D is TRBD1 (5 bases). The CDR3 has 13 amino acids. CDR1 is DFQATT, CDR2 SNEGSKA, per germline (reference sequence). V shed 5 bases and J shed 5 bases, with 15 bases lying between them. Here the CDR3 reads CSARLGTAYGYTF. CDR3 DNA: TGCAGTGCTCGCCTCGGGACGGCTTATGGCTACACCTTC.